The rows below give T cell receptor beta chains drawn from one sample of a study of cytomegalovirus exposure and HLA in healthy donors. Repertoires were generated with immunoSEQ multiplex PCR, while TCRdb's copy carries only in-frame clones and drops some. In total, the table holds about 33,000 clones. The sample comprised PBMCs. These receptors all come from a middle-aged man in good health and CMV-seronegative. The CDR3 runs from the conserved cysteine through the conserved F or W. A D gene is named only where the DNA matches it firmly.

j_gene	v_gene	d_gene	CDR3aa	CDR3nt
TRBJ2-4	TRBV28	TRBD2	CASSLWGGLRRTAKNIQYF	TGTGCCAGCAGTTTATGGGGGGGGTTGAGGAGGACAGCCAAAAACATTCAGTACTTC
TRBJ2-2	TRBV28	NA	CASSVLEELFF	TGTGCCAGCAGTGTCTTAGAGGAGCTGTTTTTT
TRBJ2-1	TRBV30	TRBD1	CAWSYAGGSDNEQFF	TGTGCCTGGAGCTACGCAGGGGGCTCTGACAATGAGCAGTTCTTC
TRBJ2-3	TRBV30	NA	CAWSVQGADTQYF	TGTGCCTGGAGTGTACAAGGGGCAGATACGCAGTATTTT
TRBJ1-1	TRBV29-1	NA	CSAMTVEAFF	TGCAGCGCAATGACAGTTGAAGCTTTCTTT
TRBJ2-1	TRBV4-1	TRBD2	CASSQDGSLAGEREQFF	TGCGCCAGCAGCCAAGATGGATCGCTAGCGGGAGAGAGAGAGCAGTTCTTC
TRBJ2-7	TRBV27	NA	CASKDSRGAYEQYF	TGTGCCAGCAAGGATTCGCGGGGCGCCTACGAGCAGTACTTC
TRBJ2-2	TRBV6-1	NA	CASSETGTGELFF	TGTGCCAGCAGTGAAACCGGGACCGGGGAGCTGTTTTTT
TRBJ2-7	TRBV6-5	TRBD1	CASSYLSRDRSGEQYF	TGTGCCAGCAGTTACCTTTCCCGGGACAGGTCGGGCGAGCAGTACTTC
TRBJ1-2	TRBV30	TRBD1	CAWSRGGGNGYTF	TGTGCCTGGAGTCGCGGAGGGGGCAACGGCTACACCTTC
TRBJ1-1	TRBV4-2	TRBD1	CASSQELQGGNTEAFF	TGTGCCAGCAGCCAAGAATTGCAGGGGGGGAACACTGAAGCTTTCTTT
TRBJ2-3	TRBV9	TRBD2	CASSVLAGGKRTDTQYF	TGTGCCAGCAGCGTACTAGCGGGAGGGAAAAGGACAGATACGCAGTATTTT
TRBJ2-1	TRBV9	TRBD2	CASSGRTSGRSDNEQFF	TGTGCCAGCAGCGGACGGACTAGCGGGAGGTCCGACAATGAGCAGTTCTTC
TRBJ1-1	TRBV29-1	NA	CSVEPQGSATEAFF	TGCAGCGTTGAACCACAGGGCAGTGCCACTGAAGCTTTCTTT
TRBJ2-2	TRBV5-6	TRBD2	CASSFGGRHQAGELFF	TGTGCCAGCAGCTTCGGCGGGAGGCATCAAGCCGGGGAGCTGTTTTTT
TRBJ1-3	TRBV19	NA	CASSPMSSGNTIYF	TGTGCCAGTAGTCCCATGAGCTCTGGAAACACCATATATTTT
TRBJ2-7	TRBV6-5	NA	CASSYGAGVSYEQYF	TGTGCCAGCAGTTACGGCGCAGGCGTATCCTACGAGCAGTACTTC
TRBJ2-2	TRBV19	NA	CASSIQGTGELFF	TGTGCCAGTAGTATACAGGGCACCGGGGAGCTGTTTTTT
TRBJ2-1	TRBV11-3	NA	CASRREAQSQFF	TGTGCCAGCAGGAGAGAGGCACAAAGTCAGTTCTTC
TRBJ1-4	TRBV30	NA	CAWNKLRVTNEKLFF	TGTGCCTGGAACAAACTCCGGGTCACTAATGAAAAACTGTTTTTT
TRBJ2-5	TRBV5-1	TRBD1	CASSLGGTGGQETQYF	TGCGCCAGCAGCTTGGGGGGGACAGGGGGCCAAGAGACCCAGTACTTC
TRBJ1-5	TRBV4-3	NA	CASSQESGGELVLDQPQHF	TGCGCCAGCAGCCAAGAAAGCGGCGGGGAGCTAGTCCTCGATCAGCCCCAGCATTTT
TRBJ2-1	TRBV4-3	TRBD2	CASSRDSSGRADNEQFF	TGCGCCAGCAGCCGAGACTCTAGCGGGAGGGCCGACAATGAGCAGTTCTTC
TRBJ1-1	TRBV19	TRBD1	CASSPTDRGMNTEAFF	TGTGCCAGTAGTCCAACAGACAGGGGTATGAACACTGAAGCTTTCTTT
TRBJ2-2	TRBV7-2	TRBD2	CASSLRRLAGGTGELFF	TGTGCCAGCAGCCTCCGCCGACTAGCGGGAGGCACCGGGGAGCTGTTTTTT
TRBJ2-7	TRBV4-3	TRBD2	CASSQHLGLGIEQYF	TGCGCCAGCAGCCAACATCTCGGACTAGGGATCGAGCAGTACTTC
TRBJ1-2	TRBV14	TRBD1	CASSQRTGGGYTF	TGTGCCAGCAGCCAAAGGACAGGGGGTGGCTACACCTTC
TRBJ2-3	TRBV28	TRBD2	CASSRATSGSVDTQYF	TGTGCCAGCAGCCGTGCGACTAGCGGGAGTGTGGATACGCAGTATTTT
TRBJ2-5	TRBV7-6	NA	CASSFTSDIRETQYF	TGTGCCAGCAGCTTTACCTCAGACATACGGGAGACCCAGTACTTC